This T cell receptor (beta chain) derives from a study of shared clonotypes between healthy human individuals. Naivety among CD8 cells was defined by CD45RO negativity and positive CCR7 selection, thereby excluding terminally differentiated effector memory CD45RA+ cells. Study processing details: For the immunoSEQ data, sequences were junction-only without quality scores, so filtering differed. Only in-frame clones appear in the TCRdb table, and some are missing; sequencing was by immunoSEQ multiplex PCR. V and J calls and clone size are given by that table; D and trimming were obtained from the DNA. This sample has some 2.1 million clones; 93% occur once, and the top ten carry approximately 1.7%. Trimming shortened V by 5 bases and J by 6 bases, and 17 bases separated the two germline ends. This CDR3 contains 14 residues. The germline CDR1 and CDR2 sequences are SNHLY and FYNNEI. About this clone: No antigen is known for it.

Overall study results and limits: Sampling included only blood; tissue repertoires likely differ. Larger richness was generally estimated for naive than memory subsets. Among four donors, roughly 5% of naive CD4 clonotypes were found in common.

The material sequenced was naive CD8+ T cells from PBMCs. This rearrangement joins TRBV2 to TRBJ2-7; D may be TRBD1 (6 bases). The receptor's source is a man aged 18-30 years in good health. Some clones in this sample may be carry-over from other donors' samples. The CDR3 loop reads CASSRDTNLFEQYF. DNA for the CDR3: TGTGCCAGCAGTAGGGACACTAATCTCTTCGAGCAGTACTTC.